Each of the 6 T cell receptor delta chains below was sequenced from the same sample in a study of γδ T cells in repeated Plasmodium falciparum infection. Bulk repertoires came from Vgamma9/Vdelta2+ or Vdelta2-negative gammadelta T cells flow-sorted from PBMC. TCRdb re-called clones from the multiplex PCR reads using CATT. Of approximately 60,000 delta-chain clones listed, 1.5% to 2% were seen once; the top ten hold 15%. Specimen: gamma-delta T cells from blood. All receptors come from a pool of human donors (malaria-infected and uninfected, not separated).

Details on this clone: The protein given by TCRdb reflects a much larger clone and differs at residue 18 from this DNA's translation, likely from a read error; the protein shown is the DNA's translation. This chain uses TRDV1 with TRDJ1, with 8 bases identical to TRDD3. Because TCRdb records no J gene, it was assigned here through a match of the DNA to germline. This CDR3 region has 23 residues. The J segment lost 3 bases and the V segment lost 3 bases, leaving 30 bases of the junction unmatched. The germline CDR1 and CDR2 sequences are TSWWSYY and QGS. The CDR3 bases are TGTGCTCTTGGGGACCACGTGGTTCCCTACTTACTCTACTGGGGGTTTTACGCCGATAAACTCATCTTT. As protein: CALGDHVVPYLLYWGFYADKLIF.

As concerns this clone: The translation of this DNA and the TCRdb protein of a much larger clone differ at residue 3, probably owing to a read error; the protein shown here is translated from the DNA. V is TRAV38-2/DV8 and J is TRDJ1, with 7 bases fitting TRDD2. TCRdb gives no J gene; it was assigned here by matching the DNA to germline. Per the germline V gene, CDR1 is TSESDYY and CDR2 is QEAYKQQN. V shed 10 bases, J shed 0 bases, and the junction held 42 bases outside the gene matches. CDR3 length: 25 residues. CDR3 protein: CAHGERGWISFLRTAAGEYTDKLIF. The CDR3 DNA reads TGTGCTCACGGGGAGAGGGGGTGGATATCCTTCCTCCGTACGGCGGCCGGCGAGTACACCGATAAACTCATCTTT.

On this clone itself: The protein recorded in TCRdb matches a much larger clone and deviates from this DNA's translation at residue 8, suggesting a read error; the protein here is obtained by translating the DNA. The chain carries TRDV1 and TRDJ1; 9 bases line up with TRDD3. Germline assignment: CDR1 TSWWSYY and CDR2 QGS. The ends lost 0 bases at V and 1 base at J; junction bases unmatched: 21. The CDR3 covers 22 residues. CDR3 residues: CALGELKTSLAGGFTCTDKLIF. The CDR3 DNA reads TGTGCTCTTGGGGAACTAAAGACCTCCTTGGCTGGGGGATTCACCTGCACCGATAAACTCATCTTT.

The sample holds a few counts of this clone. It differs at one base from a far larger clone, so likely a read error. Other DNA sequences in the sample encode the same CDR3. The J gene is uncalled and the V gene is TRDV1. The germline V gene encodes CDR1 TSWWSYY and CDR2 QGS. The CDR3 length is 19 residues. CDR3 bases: TGTGCTCTTGGGGAACTTCCTCCCTCCCTCATGCTTCCCGAGAGGGGACTCATCTTC. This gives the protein CALGELPPSLMLPERGLIF.

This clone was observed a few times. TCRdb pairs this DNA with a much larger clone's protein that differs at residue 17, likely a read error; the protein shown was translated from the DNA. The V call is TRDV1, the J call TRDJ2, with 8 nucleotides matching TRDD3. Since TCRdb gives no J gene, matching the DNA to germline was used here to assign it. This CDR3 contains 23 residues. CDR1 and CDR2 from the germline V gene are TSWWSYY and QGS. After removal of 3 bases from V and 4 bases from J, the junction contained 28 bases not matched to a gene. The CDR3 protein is CALGDPPEGWGIVSIPWTAQLFF. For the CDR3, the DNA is TGTGCTCTTGGGGATCCCCCGGAAGGTTGGGGGATTGTGTCTATCCCTTGGACAGCACAACTCTTCTTT.

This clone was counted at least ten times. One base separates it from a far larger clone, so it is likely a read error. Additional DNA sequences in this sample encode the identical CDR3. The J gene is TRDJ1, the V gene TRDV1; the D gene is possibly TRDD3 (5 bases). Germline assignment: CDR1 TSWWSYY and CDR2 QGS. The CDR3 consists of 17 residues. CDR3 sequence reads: CALGELERAGESRKLIF. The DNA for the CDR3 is TGTGCCCTTGGGGAACTTGAAAGAGCCGGGGAATCACGAAAACTCATCTTT.